This record covers a single T cell receptor beta chain. This clonotype was seen more than once but under ten times. The clone's antigen remains unknown. No qualities accompany the bases; no much larger clone lies one base away. The record originates from a study of early T cells in non-severe SARS-CoV-2 infection (dated by TCRdb to the early 2020s). Notes on the research overall: Because TCR sequencing relied on bulk RNA taken from unsorted whole blood, pairing of alpha and beta chains was not possible.

Taken from cysteine to phenylalanine, the CDR3 has 13 residues. The kept DNA is CDR3 alone, 39 bases in frame from the first base. The germline V gene specifies MDHEN as CDR1 and SYDVKM as CDR2. The junction shows trimming of 6 bases on V and 5 bases on J, plus 13 bases between the germline ends. The library was obtained by 5' RACE. The data were produced on a NextSeq 500. The TCR library protocol attached unique molecular identifiers to individual cDNA molecules to correct for sequencing error and PCR bias. Both TCR alpha and beta chains were sequenced, and tight co-correlation was observed between alpha and beta sequence abundances in each sample. The authors' pipeline ran thus. Decombinator V4 was used to perform V gene, J gene and CDR3 annotation of TCR sequences. Expanded TCRs were defined as changing significantly between any two time points under a Poisson model with p below 0.0001. TCR abundances were normalised to the total number of TCRs sequenced per sample and were expressed as counts per million. MAIT TCRs were defined by TRAV1-2 paired with TRAJ12, TRAJ20 or TRAJ33, and iNKT TCRs by TRAV10 paired with TRAJ18. VDJdb, accessed 1 November 2021, was searched for CMV, EBV and SARS-CoV-2 annotated TCRs, excluding TCRs annotated for multiple antigens. TCRdb took the public reads, trimmed them with fastp at Q25, ran MiXCR for clone calling and kept in-frame beta chains. Every distinct CDR3 protein forms one entry, paired with its most common genes and DNA. TCRdb's processing, not the authors', yielded these V and J calls. This sample comprises 30,000 to 40,000 distinct CDR3 sequences, around 5.7% of them detected only once. The top ten hold approximately 5% of the sample.

A case-control design nested within a healthcare worker cohort in London, UK, was used, with weekly nasopharyngeal swab PCR tests and blood sampling performed. Healthcare workers were recruited between 23 and 31 March 2020, during the week of the UK lockdown, and were followed weekly for up to roughly 16 weeks. Results and caveats for the whole study, not just this receptor: Matching against VDJdb was skewed toward anti-spike CD8 responses, likely underestimated virus-specific expansions, and missed private and CD4 specificities.

This TCR came from an adult who was a healthcare worker with PCR-confirmed SARS-CoV-2 infection or an uninfected control (not recorded which). This chain is built from TRBV28 and TRBJ1-2, with TRBD1 as a weak D call on 5 bases. The sample was whole blood. In nucleotide form, the sequence is TGTGCCAGCAGCAAGCCCCCAGGGTATGGCTACACCTTC. Its translation reads: CASSKPPGYGYTF.